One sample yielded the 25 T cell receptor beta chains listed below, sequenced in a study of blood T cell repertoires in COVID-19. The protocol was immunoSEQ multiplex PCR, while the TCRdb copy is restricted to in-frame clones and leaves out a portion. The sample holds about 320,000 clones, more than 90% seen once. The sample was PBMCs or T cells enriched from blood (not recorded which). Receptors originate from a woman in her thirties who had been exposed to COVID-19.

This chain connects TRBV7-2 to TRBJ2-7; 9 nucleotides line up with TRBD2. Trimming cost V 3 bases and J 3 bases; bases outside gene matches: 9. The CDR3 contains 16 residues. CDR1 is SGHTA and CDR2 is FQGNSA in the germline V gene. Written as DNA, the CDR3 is TGTGCCAGCAGCTTGGGACTAGCCCTATCTTACTACGAGCAGTACTTC. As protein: CASSLGLALSYYEQYF.

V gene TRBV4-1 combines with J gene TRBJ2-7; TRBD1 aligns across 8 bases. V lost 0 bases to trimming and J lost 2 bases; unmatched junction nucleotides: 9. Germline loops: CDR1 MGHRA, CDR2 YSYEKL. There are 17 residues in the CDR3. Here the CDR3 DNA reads TGCGCCAGCAGCCAAGATTTTAAGGGGACAGGCCCCTACGAGCAGTACTTC. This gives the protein CASSQDFKGTGPYEQYF.

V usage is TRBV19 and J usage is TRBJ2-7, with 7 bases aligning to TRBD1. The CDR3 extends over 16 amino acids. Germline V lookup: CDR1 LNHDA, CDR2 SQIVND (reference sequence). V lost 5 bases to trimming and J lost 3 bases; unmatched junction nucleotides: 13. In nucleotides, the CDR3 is TGTGCCAGTAGTCTACGACAGGGAACGCTCTTCTACGAGCAGTACTTC. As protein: CASSLRQGTLFYEQYF.

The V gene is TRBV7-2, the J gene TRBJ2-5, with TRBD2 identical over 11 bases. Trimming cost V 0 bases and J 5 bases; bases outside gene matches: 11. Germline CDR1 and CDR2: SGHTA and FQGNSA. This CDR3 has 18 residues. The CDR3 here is CASSLASLAGGGGETQYF. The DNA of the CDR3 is TGTGCCAGCAGCTTAGCGTCGCTAGCGGGGGGCGGTGGGGAGACCCAGTACTTC.

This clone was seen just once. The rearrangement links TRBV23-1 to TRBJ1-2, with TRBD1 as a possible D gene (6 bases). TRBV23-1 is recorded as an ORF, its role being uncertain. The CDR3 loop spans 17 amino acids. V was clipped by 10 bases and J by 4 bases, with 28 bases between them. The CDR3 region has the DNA TGCGCCAACACCACAAACAGGGCGGGGGTGGTCTTCTATGGCTACACCTTC. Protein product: CANTTNRAGVVFYGYTF.

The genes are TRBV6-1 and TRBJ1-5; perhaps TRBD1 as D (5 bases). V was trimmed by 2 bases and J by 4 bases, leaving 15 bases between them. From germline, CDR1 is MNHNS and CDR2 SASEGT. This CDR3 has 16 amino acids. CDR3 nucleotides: TGTGCCAGCAGTGAAAGGGTAAGGGGTAGGAATCAGCCCCAGCATTTT. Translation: CASSERVRGRNQPQHF.

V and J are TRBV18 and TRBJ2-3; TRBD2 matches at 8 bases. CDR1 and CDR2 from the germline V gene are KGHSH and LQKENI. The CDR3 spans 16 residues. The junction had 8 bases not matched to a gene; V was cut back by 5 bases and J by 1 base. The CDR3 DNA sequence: TGTGCCAGCTCATCCGCCGGGACTAGACGCACAGATACGCAGTATTTT. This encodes CASSSAGTRRTDTQYF.

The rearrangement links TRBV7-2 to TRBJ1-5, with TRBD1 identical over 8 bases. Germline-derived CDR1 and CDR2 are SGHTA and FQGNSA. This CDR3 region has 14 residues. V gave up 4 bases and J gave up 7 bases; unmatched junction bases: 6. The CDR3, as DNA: TGTGCCAGCAGCTCCGGACAGGGCAGGCAGCCCCAGCATTTT. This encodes CASSSGQGRQPQHF.

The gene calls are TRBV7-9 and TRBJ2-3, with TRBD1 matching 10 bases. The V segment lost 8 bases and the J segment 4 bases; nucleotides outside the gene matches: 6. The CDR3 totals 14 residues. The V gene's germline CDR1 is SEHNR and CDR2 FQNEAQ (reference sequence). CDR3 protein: CASPGQGLPDTQYF. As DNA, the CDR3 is TGTGCCAGCCCGGGACAGGGGCTTCCAGATACGCAGTATTTT.

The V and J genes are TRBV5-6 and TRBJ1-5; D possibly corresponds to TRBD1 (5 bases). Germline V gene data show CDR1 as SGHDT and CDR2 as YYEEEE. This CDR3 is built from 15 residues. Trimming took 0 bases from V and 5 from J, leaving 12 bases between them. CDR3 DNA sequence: TGTGCCAGCAGCTTGGCGATCAGGGTGGATCAGCCCCAGCATTTT. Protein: CASSLAIRVDQPQHF.

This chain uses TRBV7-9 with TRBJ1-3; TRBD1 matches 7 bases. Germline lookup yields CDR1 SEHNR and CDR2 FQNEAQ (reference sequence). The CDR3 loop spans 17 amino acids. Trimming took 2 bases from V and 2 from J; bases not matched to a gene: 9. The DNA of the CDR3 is TGTGCCAGCAGCTTAATGGGGGGACAGCTAACTGGAAACACCATATATTTT. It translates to CASSLMGGQLTGNTIYF.

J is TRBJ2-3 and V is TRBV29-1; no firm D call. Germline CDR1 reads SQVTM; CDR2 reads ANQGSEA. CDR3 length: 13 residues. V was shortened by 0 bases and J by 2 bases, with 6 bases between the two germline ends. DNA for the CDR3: TGCAGCGTTGAAGATCAAATCACAGATACGCAGTATTTT. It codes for CSVEDQITDTQYF.

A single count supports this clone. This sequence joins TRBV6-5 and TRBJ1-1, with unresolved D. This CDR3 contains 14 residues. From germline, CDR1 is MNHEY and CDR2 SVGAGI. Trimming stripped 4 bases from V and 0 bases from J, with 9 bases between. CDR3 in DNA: TGTGCCAGCAGTTTACACGGGATGAACACTGAAGCTTTCTTT. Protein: CASSLHGMNTEAFF.

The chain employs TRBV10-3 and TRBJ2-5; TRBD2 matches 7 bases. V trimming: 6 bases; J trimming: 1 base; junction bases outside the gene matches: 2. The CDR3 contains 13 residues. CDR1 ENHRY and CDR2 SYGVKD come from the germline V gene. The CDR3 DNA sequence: TGTGCCATCAGGTTAGCGGGCCAAGAGACCCAGTACTTC. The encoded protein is CAIRLAGQETQYF.

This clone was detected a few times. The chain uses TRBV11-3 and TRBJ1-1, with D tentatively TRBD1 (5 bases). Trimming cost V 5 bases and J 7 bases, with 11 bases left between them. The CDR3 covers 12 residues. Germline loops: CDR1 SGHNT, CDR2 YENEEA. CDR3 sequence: CASSRGSGEAFF. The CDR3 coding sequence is TGTGCCAGCAGCCGGGGGAGCGGTGAAGCTTTCTTT. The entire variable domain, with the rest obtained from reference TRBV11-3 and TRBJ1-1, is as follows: EAGVVQSPRYKIIEKKQPVAFWCNPISGHNTLYWYLQNLGQGPELLIRYENEEAVDDSQLPKDRFSAERLKGVDSTLKIQPAELGDSAVYLCASSRGSGEAFFGQGTRLTVV.

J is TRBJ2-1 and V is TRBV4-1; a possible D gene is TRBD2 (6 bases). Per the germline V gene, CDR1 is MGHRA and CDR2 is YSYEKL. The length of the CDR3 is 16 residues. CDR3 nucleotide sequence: TGCCCCACCCGCCGACTTGGACTAACCCAATACAATGAGCAGTTCTTC. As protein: CPTRRLGLTQYNEQFF.

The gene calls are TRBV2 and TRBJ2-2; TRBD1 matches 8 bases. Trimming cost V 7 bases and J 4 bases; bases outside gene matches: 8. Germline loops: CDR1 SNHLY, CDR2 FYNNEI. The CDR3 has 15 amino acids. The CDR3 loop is CASKVGDRSTGELFF. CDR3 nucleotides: TGTGCCAGCAAGGTGGGGGACAGGTCCACCGGGGAGCTGTTTTTT.

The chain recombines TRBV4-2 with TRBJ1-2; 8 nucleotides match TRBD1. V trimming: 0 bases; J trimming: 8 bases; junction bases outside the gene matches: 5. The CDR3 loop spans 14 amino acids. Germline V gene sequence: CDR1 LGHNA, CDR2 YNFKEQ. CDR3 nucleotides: TGTGCCAGCAGCCAAGACAGGGGGCCGCCCGGCTACACCTTC. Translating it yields CASSQDRGPPGYTF.

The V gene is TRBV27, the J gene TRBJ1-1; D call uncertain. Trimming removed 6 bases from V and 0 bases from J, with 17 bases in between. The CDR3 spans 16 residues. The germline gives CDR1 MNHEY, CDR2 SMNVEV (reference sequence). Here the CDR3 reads CASRPVSPMMNTEAFF. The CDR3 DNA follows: TGTGCCAGCAGACCCGTCTCCCCTATGATGAACACTGAAGCTTTCTTT.

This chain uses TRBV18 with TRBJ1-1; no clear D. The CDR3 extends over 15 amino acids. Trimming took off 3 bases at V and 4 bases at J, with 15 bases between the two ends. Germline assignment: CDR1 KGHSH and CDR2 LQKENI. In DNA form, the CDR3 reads TGTGCCAGCTCACCGACGGAGTCTGGGAGCACTGAAGCTTTCTTT. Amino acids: CASSPTESGSTEAFF. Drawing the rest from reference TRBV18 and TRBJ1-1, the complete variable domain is NAGVMQNPRHLVRRRGQEARLRCSPMKGHSHVYWYRQLPEEGLKFMVYLQKENIIDESGMPKERFSAEFPKEGPSILRIQQVVRGDSAAYFCASSPTESGSTEAFFGQGTRLTVV.

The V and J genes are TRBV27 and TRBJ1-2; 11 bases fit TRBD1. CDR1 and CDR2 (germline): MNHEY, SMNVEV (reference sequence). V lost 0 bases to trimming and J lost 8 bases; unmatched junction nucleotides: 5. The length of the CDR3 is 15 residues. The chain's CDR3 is CASSLSRTGGLGYTF. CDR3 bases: TGTGCCAGCAGTTTATCAAGGACAGGGGGCCTCGGCTACACCTTC.

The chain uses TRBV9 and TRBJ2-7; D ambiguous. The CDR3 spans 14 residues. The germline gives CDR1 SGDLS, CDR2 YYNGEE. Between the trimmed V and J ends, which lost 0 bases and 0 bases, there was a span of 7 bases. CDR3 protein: CASSVGSSSYEQYF. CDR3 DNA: TGTGCCAGCAGCGTAGGTAGTAGCTCCTACGAGCAGTACTTC.

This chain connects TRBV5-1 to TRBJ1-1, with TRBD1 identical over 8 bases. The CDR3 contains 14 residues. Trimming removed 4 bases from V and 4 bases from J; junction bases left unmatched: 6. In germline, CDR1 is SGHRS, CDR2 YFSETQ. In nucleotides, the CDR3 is TGCGCCAGCAGCCTCAACAGGGGGGGCACTGAAGCTTTCTTT. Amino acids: CASSLNRGGTEAFF.

The CDR3 DNA follows: TGTGCCAGTCGACTAAGTTTTTCGGTCCCCCACGAGCAGTACTTC. Encoded protein: CASRLSFSVPHEQYF. The gene calls are TRBV6-5 and TRBJ2-7, with a possible D match to TRBD2 (5 bases). V was trimmed by 9 bases and J by 5 bases, leaving 23 bases between them. This CDR3 has 15 residues. CDR1 MNHEY and CDR2 SVGAGI come from the germline V gene.

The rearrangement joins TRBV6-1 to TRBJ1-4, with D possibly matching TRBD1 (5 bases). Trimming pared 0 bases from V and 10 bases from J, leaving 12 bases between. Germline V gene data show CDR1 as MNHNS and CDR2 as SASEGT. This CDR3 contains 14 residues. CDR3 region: CASSEAEGRGKLFF. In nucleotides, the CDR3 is TGTGCCAGCAGTGAAGCTGAGGGGCGGGGAAAACTGTTTTTT.